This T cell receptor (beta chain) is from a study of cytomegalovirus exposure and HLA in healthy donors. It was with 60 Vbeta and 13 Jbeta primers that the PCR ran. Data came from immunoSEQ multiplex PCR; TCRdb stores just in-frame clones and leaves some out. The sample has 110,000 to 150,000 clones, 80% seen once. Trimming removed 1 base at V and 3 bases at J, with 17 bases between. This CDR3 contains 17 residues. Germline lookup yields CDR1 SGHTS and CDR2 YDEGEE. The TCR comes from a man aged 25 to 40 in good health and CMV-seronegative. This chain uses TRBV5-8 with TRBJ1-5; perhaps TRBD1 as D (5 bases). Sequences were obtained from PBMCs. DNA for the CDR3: TGTGCCAGCAGCTTGCATTACTCGGGACTGAACAATCAGCCCCAGCATTTT. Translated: CASSLHYSGLNNQPQHF.